Sequencing of this TCR beta chain was carried out in a study of blood T cell repertoires in COVID-19. At the level of the study: Specimens from acute and convalescent COVID-19 originated in the United States, Italy and Spain. In each case, the material was cDNA or gDNA derived from T cells, B-cell-depleted T cells, or PBMCs.

This clone was recorded once. Authors' processing steps: Scientists estimated how many nucleated cells there were by amplifying reference gene primers. Generated by immunoSEQ multiplex PCR, the TCRdb table keeps only in-frame clones and is missing some. V and J calls and clone size are copied from that table; D and trimming were computed from the DNA. The sample has fewer than 200,000 clones, about 83% seen once. The germline V gene has CDR1 SNHLY and CDR2 FYNNEI. Trimming took 6 bases from V and 7 from J; bases not matched to a gene: 3. The CDR3 runs 14 residues. Sequences were obtained from peripheral blood. The V call is TRBV2, the J call TRBJ2-2; 12 positions match TRBD1. This clonotype was sampled from a human donor in a cohort sampled during active COVID-19. The CDR3 reads CASRGTGGHGELFF. CDR3 coding DNA: TGTGCCAGCAGGGGGACAGGGGGCCACGGGGAGCTGTTTTTT. The whole variable domain, filled in from reference TRBV2 and TRBJ2-2, reads EPEVTQTPSHQVTQMGQEVILRCVPISNHLYFYWYRQILGQKVEFLVSFYNNEISEKSEIFDDQFSVERPDGSNFTLKIRSTKLEDSAMYFCASRGTGGHGELFFGEGSRLTVL.